This T cell receptor beta chain was profiled in a study of T cell repertoires in cytomegalovirus infection. On the study more broadly: Signatures in public TCR beta sequences pointed to both CMV infection and matching HLA type.

Details on this clonotype: The antigen remains undetermined.

TCRdb re-called the reads through MiXCR, storing one row per CDR3 protein. The table has over 120,000 distinct CDR3 sequences, 25% to 35% seen once; the top ten hold about 52%. The CDR3 covers 14 residues. Germline CDR1 MNHEY, CDR2 SVGAGI. V lost 6 bases and J lost 2; bases outside the gene matches: 6. Study findings and constraints: Carriers of CMV plus the relevant HLA were identified by cumulative public TCR beta family frequency. It was HLA-C-restricted CMV-specific TCR beta clonotypes that dominated the response ex vivo.

This specimen was CD8+ T cells from cultured PBMCs, taken from culture after CMV antigen stimulation. This TCR was recovered from a human donor in good health (CMV status not recorded). Some clones in this sample may be carry-over from other donors' samples. This sequence joins TRBV6-5 and TRBJ1-2; 7 bases match TRBD1. In DNA form, the CDR3 reads TGTGCCAGCAGCGACGGACAGGCCAACTATGGCTACACCTTC. Residues: CASSDGQANYGYTF.